The entry below describes one T cell receptor (beta chain). The CDR3 extends over 16 amino acids. V dropped 7 bases and J dropped 1 base, with 19 bases sitting between them. Germline V gives CDR1 MDHEN, CDR2 SYDVKM. The sample is drawn from a study of cytomegalovirus exposure and HLA in healthy donors. The table came from immunoSEQ multiplex PCR; TCRdb's copy has only in-frame clones and leaves some out. The sample lists tens of thousands of clones; 94% were seen once. The sequenced sample consisted of PBMCs. This receptor was taken from a woman between 18 and 29 years old in good health and CMV-seropositive. The chain is built from TRBV28 and TRBJ2-5; D might be TRBD2 (5 bases). The CDR3 spells CASNPARATIQETQYF. The CDR3 nucleotides read TGTGCCAGCAACCCGGCCCGCGCGACTATCCAAGAGACCCAGTACTTC.